One sample yielded the 25 T cell receptor beta chains listed below, sequenced in a study of OX40 agonist ivuxolimab in advanced cancers. Receptor amplification or capture employed the immunoSEQ multiplex PCR assay. The source is immuneACCESS, and TCRdb retained only in-frame sequences with V and J called. Part of the clones is not carried over; for the studies checked, unresolved V genes explain less than half of this, and the remainder is unexplained. This sample is represented by approximately 100,000 clones; about nine tenths of them were singletons. Jointly, the top ten make up around 1.5% of the sample. The sequencing here drew on CD4+ or CD8+ T cells sorted from blood, taken in a trial of the OX40 agonist ivuxolimab. Receptors originate from an adult with an advanced solid tumor such as melanoma, head and neck, liver or kidney cancer.

The CDR3 nucleotides read TGCGCCAGCAGCTTGGGACAGACTTTGAACACTGAAGCTTTCTTT. It codes for CASSLGQTLNTEAFF. The V and J genes are TRBV5-1 and TRBJ1-1, with a weak D call TRBD1 (5 bases). The CDR3 is made up of 15 amino acids. Germline V gene sequence: CDR1 SGHRS, CDR2 YFSETQ. The V end lost 0 bases, the J end lost 0 bases, and 9 bases lay between the germline ends.

The chain has TRBV7-9 and TRBJ1-3, with D maybe TRBD1 (5 bases). CDR1 and CDR2 (germline): SEHNR, FQNEAQ (reference sequence). The germline V and J ends were trimmed by 2 bases and 4 bases, with 12 bases remaining between them. The CDR3 is made up of 15 amino acids. CDR3 in DNA: TGTGCCAGCAGCTTATCACTGGGGCTAGGAAACACCATATATTTT. Translated, it gives CASSLSLGLGNTIYF.

This chain connects TRBV28 to TRBJ1-1, with 8 nucleotides matching TRBD1. V lost 5 bases, J lost 4 bases, and 3 bases stayed unmatched. Germline loops: CDR1 MDHEN, CDR2 SYDVKM. The CDR3 covers 13 residues. CDR3 bases: TGTGCCAGCAGTGCAGACAGGGGCACTGAAGCTTTCTTT. It codes for CASSADRGTEAFF. Together with reference TRBV28 and TRBJ1-1, the CDR3 gives the full variable domain: DVKVTQSSRYLVKRTGEKVFLECVQDMDHENMFWYRQDPGLGLRLIYFSYDVKMKEKGDIPEGYSVSREKKERFSLILESASTNQTSMYLCASSADRGTEAFFGQGTRLTVV.

The chain recombines TRBV7-9 with TRBJ1-1; D remains unclear. There are 13 residues in the CDR3. V was trimmed by 4 bases and J by 4 bases, leaving 10 bases between them. CDR1 is SEHNR and CDR2 is FQNEAQ in the germline V gene (reference sequence). CDR3 sequence reads: CASSSSLGTEAFF. CDR3 nucleotide sequence: TGTGCCAGCAGCTCCTCCCTGGGCACTGAAGCTTTCTTT.

This chain uses TRBV15 with TRBJ1-1, with 11 nucleotides matching TRBD1. Germline V CDR1 and CDR2: LNHNV, YYDKDF (reference sequence). The trim removed 5 bases at V and 3 bases at J, leaving 5 bases unmatched. The CDR3 extends over 15 amino acids. The CDR3 region has the DNA TGTGCCACCAGCTTAGGACAGGGGGCATACACTGAAGCTTTCTTT. Translating it yields CATSLGQGAYTEAFF.

CDR3 sequence (DNA): TGTGCCAGCAGCTTAGAGACTAGCGGCCGGACCCAGTACTTC. Its translation is CASSLETSGRTQYF. The rearrangement links TRBV7-2 to TRBJ2-5, with 9 positions matching TRBD2. The trim removed 1 base at V and 7 bases at J, leaving 4 bases unmatched. This CDR3 region has 14 residues. The germline V gene encodes CDR1 SGHTA and CDR2 FQGNSA.

This clone was recorded once. The J gene is TRBJ1-2, the V gene TRBV11-2; 7 nucleotides align to TRBD1. This CDR3 has 15 residues. Germline V lookup: CDR1 SGHAT, CDR2 FQNNGV. V trimming: 5 bases; J trimming: 2 bases; junction bases outside the gene matches: 8. In DNA form, the CDR3 reads TGTGCCAGCAGCAGTTACAGGGGACGAAACTATGGCTACACCTTC. Protein product: CASSSYRGRNYGYTF.

The chain has TRBV28 and TRBJ2-7; D is possibly TRBD1 or TRBD2 (5 bases each). This CDR3 contains 14 residues. The V gene's germline CDR1 is MDHEN and CDR2 SYDVKM. V lost 3 bases to trimming and J lost 2 bases, with 11 bases between them. CDR3 DNA: TGTGCCAGCAGTTTCGGGGCGTTGACCTACGAGCAGTACTTC. Its protein product is CASSFGALTYEQYF.

The J gene is TRBJ2-3, the V gene TRBV7-3, with 15 positions matching TRBD2. The germline V gene has CDR1 SGHTA and CDR2 FQGTGA. The CDR3 has 17 residues. V trimming: 4 bases; J trimming: 2 bases; junction bases outside the gene matches: 4. This CDR3 is CASSSGLAGGATDTQYF. The CDR3 DNA is TGTGCCAGCAGCTCCGGACTAGCGGGAGGGGCCACAGATACGCAGTATTTT.

This clone was counted once. J is TRBJ2-7 and V is TRBV21-1; TRBD1 is the table's D call and was not checked against the DNA. TRBV21-1 is recorded as a pseudogene. The CDR3 has 15 amino acids. CDR3: CASSKDRQGAYEQYF. Here the CDR3 DNA reads TGTGCCAGCAGCAAAGATAGACAGGGGGCCTACGAGCAGTACTTC.

The chain joins TRBV11-3 to TRBJ2-1, with 8 bases identical to TRBD2. After removal of 2 bases from V and 5 bases from J, the junction contained 8 bases not matched to a gene. Germline CDR1 SGHNT, CDR2 YENEEA. CDR3 length: 16 amino acids. The CDR3 is CASSLIYGRADNEQFF. The CDR3 DNA sequence: TGTGCCAGCAGCTTAATTTACGGGAGGGCCGACAATGAGCAGTTCTTC.

This chain links TRBV7-2 with TRBJ1-4, with a weak D call TRBD1 (5 bases). The CDR3 has 15 amino acids. Germline assignment: CDR1 SGHTA and CDR2 FQGNSA. Trimming left V 5 bases short and J 5 bases short, with 15 bases between. DNA for the CDR3: TGTGCCAGCAGCCCCCGTGGGACGGTAAATGAAAAACTGTTTTTT. It encodes CASSPRGTVNEKLFF. Variable domain in full (rest from reference TRBV7-2 and TRBJ1-4): GAGVSQSPSNKVTEKGKDVELRCDPISGHTALYWYRQSLGQGLEFLIYFQGNSAPDKSGLPSDRFSAERTGGSVSTLTIQRTQQEDSAVYLCASSPRGTVNEKLFFGSGTQLSVL.

The genes are TRBV27 and TRBJ2-1, with 8 bases identical to TRBD2. The CDR3 consists of 13 residues. The germline V gene encodes CDR1 MNHEY and CDR2 SMNVEV (reference sequence). V was clipped by 6 bases and J by 10 bases; unmatched bases: 8. CDR3 amino acids: CASRASGLWEQFF. CDR3 coding DNA: TGTGCCAGCAGGGCTAGCGGGCTTTGGGAGCAGTTCTTC.

This chain joins TRBV30 and TRBJ2-1; TRBD2 matches at 8 bases. The CDR3 is 15 amino acids. With V trimmed by 6 bases and J by 7 bases, 14 bases remained unmatched. The germline V gene has CDR1 GTSNPN and CDR2 SVGIG (reference sequence). CDR3 amino acids: CACFLPGGRENEQFF. CDR3 nucleotide sequence: TGTGCCTGTTTCCTCCCGGGAGGGCGGGAGAATGAGCAGTTCTTC.

The rearrangement links TRBV27 to TRBJ2-6, with D perhaps TRBD2 (5 bases). V was cut by 2 bases and J by 0 bases, with 11 bases left in between. The CDR3 has 17 residues. Germline V lookup: CDR1 MNHEY, CDR2 SMNVEV (reference sequence). As DNA, the CDR3 is TGTGCCAGCAGTTTAGGGAGCCCTAGCTCTGGGGCCAACGTCCTGACTTTC. This translates into CASSLGSPSSGANVLTF. Full variable domain (rest looked up from reference TRBV27 and TRBJ2-6): EAQVTQNPRYLITVTGKKLTVTCSQNMNHEYMSWYRQDPGLGLRQIYYSMNVEVTDKGDVPEGYKVSRKEKRNFPLILESPSPNQTSLYFCASSLGSPSSGANVLTFGAGSRLTVL.

The chain couples TRBV7-2 to TRBJ1-4; TRBD1 aligns across 12 bases. The CDR3 is made up of 18 amino acids. The germline V gene encodes CDR1 SGHTA and CDR2 FQGNSA. V shed 3 bases, J shed 8 bases, and the junction held 13 bases outside the gene matches. For the CDR3, the DNA is TGTGCCAGCAGCTTCTCCGGGACAGGGGGCGCGATAGGAGAAAAACTGTTTTTT. It is translated as CASSFSGTGGAIGEKLFF.

The V and J genes are TRBV6-5 and TRBJ2-7, with 10 positions matching TRBD2. CDR1 MNHEY and CDR2 SVGAGI come from the germline V gene. The CDR3 length is 14 residues. The ends lost 6 bases at V and 3 bases at J; junction bases unmatched: 5. The CDR3 bases are TGTGCCAGCAGCGCCCAGCGGGAGGGCTACGAGCAGTACTTC. This encodes CASSAQREGYEQYF.

The chain has TRBV7-8 and TRBJ2-7; D is uncertain. The length of the CDR3 is 17 residues. The germline V gene has CDR1 SGHVS and CDR2 FQNEAQ. The germline V and J ends were trimmed by 5 bases and 6 bases, with 26 bases remaining between them. Here the CDR3 DNA reads TGTGCCAGCAGCCCGGACCCCCGACTCGGAGCCGCCCTCGAGCAGTACTTC. Translating it yields CASSPDPRLGAALEQYF. The variable domain in full, completed from reference TRBV7-8 and TRBJ2-7, reads GAGVSQSPRYKVAKRGQDVALRCDPISGHVSLFWYQQALGQGPEFLTYFQNEAQLDKSGLPSDRFFAERPEGSVSTLKIQRTQQEDSAVYLCASSPDPRLGAALEQYFGPGTRLTVT.

V usage is TRBV19 and J usage is TRBJ1-5; a possible D gene is TRBD1 (5 bases). This CDR3 has 16 residues. Per germline, CDR1 LNHDA and CDR2 SQIVND (reference sequence). Trimming took off 5 bases at V and 1 base at J, with 15 bases between the two ends. The CDR3 is CASSDLGRGSNQPQHF. The CDR3 nucleotides read TGTGCCAGTAGTGACCTCGGGAGGGGAAGCAATCAGCCCCAGCATTTT.

This rearrangement joins TRBV19 to TRBJ2-3; 8 bases map to TRBD1. This CDR3 has 13 residues. Germline V CDR1 and CDR2: LNHDA, SQIVND (reference sequence). Losses at the gene ends were 10 bases for V and 3 bases for J; bases not matched to a gene: 6. The CDR3 region is CATGQGRTDTQYF. CDR3 nucleotides: TGTGCCACAGGACAGGGTAGGACAGATACGCAGTATTTT.

The V and J genes are TRBV10-3 and TRBJ1-1; D not certain. Germline CDR1 ENHRY, CDR2 SYGVKD. CDR3 length: 13 residues. The CDR3 loop reads CASLGRLETEAFF. The CDR3 DNA follows: TGTGCGTCCTTAGGGCGTTTGGAGACTGAAGCTTTCTTT.

DNA for the CDR3: TGTGCCAGCAGCTTAAAAGGGTCCGTTACGCAGTATTTT. It specifies CASSLKGSVTQYF. The rearrangement links TRBV7-9 to TRBJ2-3; no clear D gene. Trimming left V 2 bases short and J 8 bases short, with 11 bases between. Germline V CDR1 and CDR2: SEHNR, FQNEAQ (reference sequence). The CDR3 consists of 13 residues. Looking up the rest from reference TRBV7-9 and TRBJ2-3 gives the full variable domain: DTGVSQNPRHKITKRGQNVTFRCDPISEHNRLYWYRQTLGQGPEFLTYFQNEAQLEKSRLLSDRFSAERPKGSFSTLEIQRTEQGDSAMYLCASSLKGSVTQYFGPGTRLTVL.

This clone was seen once. The chain uses TRBV27 and TRBJ1-1, with D maybe TRBD1 (6 bases). The CDR3 spans 13 residues. Germline CDR1 is MNHEY and CDR2 is SMNVEV (reference sequence). Deletions cut 4 bases from V and 5 bases from J, with 11 bases between. The CDR3 protein is CASSWGRRTEAFF. In nucleotides, the CDR3 is TGTGCCAGCAGTTGGGGGCGCAGGACTGAAGCTTTCTTT.

The chain joins TRBV19 to TRBJ2-7, with D unclear. V lost 4 bases, J lost 3 bases, and 7 bases lay in between. Germline-derived CDR1 and CDR2 are LNHDA and SQIVND (reference sequence). The CDR3 is made up of 12 amino acids. The CDR3 DNA reads as TGTGCCAGTAGTACCGGTGACTACGAGCAGTACTTC. This codes for CASSTGDYEQYF.

The genes are TRBV5-1 and TRBJ2-7; 10 bases are shared with TRBD2. V gave up 0 bases and J gave up 10 bases; unmatched junction bases: 19. Germline-derived CDR1 and CDR2 are SGHRS and YFSETQ. The CDR3 runs to 18 residues. CDR3 nucleotide sequence: TGCGCCAGCAGCTTGGTAACAGCCCCGCTAGCGGGAGAACGAAAACAGTACTTC. The encoded protein is CASSLVTAPLAGERKQYF.